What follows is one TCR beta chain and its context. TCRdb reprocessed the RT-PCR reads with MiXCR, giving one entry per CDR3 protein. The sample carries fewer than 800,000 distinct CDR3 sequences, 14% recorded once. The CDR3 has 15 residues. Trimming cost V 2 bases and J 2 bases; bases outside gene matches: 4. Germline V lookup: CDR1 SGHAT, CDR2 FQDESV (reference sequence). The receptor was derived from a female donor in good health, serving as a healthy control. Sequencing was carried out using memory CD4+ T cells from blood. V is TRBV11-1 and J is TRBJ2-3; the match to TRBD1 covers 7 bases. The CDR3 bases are TGTGCCAGCAGCTTACTCAGGGGGACCACAGATACGCAGTATTTT. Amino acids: CASSLLRGTTDTQYF.